What follows describes a single TCR beta chain. What it recognizes is unknown. The data were obtained in a study of shared clonotypes between healthy human individuals. Overall study: Sampling drew on donors who were two women and a few men aged 18 to 49. Study-wide points: Sampling covered nothing but blood. Tissue TCR repertoires likely differ from those found in blood.

The study ran the assay at deep level. Sequenced by immunoSEQ multiplex PCR; TCRdb stores in-frame clones only, minus some. The sample yields approximately 1.4 million clones, 95% to 99% seen once. Germline CDR1 is LGHNA and CDR2 is YNFKEQ. The CDR3 runs 14 residues. V lost 2 bases, J lost 7 bases, and 3 bases stayed unmatched. Sequenced input: naive CD4+ T cells sorted from blood. As to subset: CD45RA+ positively selected. The chain links TRBV4-2 to TRBJ2-1; TRBD2 matches at 9 bases. The source is a man between 25 and 39 years old in good health. CDR3 DNA: TGTGCCAGCAGCCAAATGCGGGAGGGAAATGAGCAGTTCTTC. Protein sequence: CASSQMREGNEQFF.